The 5 T cell receptor beta chains listed next were all sequenced from one sample in a study of cytomegalovirus exposure and HLA in healthy donors. PCR was performed using 60 Vbeta and 13 Jbeta primers. Here immunoSEQ multiplex PCR was the method, and the copy in TCRdb shows in-frame clones only, minus some. The sample records 150,000 to 200,000 clones, around 80% being singletons. Material for sequencing was PBMCs. All receptors derive from a woman between 45 and 65 years old in good health and CMV-seropositive.

The genes are TRBV11-2 and TRBJ2-2; D is unclear. CDR1 SGHAT and CDR2 FQNNGV come from the germline V gene. V shed 1 base and J shed 4 bases, with 13 bases lying between them. The CDR3 length is 16 residues. The CDR3 is CASSLVPLSGTGELFF. The CDR3 region has the DNA TGTGCCAGCAGCTTAGTCCCCCTCTCGGGCACCGGGGAGCTGTTTTTT.

This clone was seen once. J is TRBJ2-3 and V is TRBV29-1, with TRBD2 matching over 14 bases. The V gene's germline CDR1 is SQVTM and CDR2 ANQGSEA. The V and J ends lost 1 base and 0 bases, in that order; junction bases with no gene match: 6. This CDR3 has 18 amino acids. CDR3 nucleotides: TGCAGCGTTGAAGGTGGGACTAGCGGGGGCCCAAGCACAGATACGCAGTATTTT. As protein: CSVEGGTSGGPSTDTQYF.

The chain's CDR3 is CASSVGVGGFHEQYF. The CDR3 DNA follows: TGTGCCAGCAGCGTAGGGGTAGGGGGCTTCCACGAGCAGTACTTC. The rearrangement links TRBV9 to TRBJ2-7; 7 bases align to TRBD1. Per the germline V gene, CDR1 is SGDLS and CDR2 is YYNGEE. Germline trimming cut 0 bases from V and 5 bases from J; bases unmatched to any gene: 8. The CDR3 is 15 residues long.

The rearrangement joins TRBV6-5 to TRBJ1-6, with 7 positions matching TRBD1. In germline, CDR1 is MNHEY, CDR2 SVGAGI. The CDR3 extends over 15 amino acids. Trimming removed 7 bases from V and 7 bases from J; junction bases left unmatched: 10. The CDR3 spells CASTTRDSLNSPLHF. CDR3 DNA sequence: TGTGCCAGCACCACGAGGGACAGTTTAAATTCACCCCTCCACTTT.

This clone was detected once. The chain recombines TRBV4-1 with TRBJ1-6; 9 bases match TRBD1. Germline V gives CDR1 MGHRA, CDR2 YSYEKL. The CDR3 is 15 residues long. Unmatched junction bases numbered 2, after V lost 1 base and J lost 7 bases. CDR3: CASSQVGTGNSPLHF. CDR3 bases: TGCGCCAGCAGCCAAGTTGGGACAGGGAATTCACCCCTCCACTTT.